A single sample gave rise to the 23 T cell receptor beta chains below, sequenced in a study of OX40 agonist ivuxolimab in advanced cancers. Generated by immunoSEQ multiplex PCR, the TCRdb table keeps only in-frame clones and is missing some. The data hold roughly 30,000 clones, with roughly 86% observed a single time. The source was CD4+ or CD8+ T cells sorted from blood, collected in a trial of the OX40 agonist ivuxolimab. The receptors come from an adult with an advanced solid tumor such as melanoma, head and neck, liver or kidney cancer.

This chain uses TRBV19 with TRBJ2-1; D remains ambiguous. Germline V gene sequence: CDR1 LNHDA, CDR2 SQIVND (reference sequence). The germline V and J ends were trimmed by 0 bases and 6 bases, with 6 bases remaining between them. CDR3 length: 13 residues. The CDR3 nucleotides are TGTGCCAGTAGTATAGATCCGTTCAATGAGCAGTTCTTC. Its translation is CASSIDPFNEQFF. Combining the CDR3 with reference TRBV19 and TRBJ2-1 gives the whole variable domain DGGITQSPKYLFRKEGQNVTLSCEQNLNHDAMYWYRQDPGQGLRLIYYSQIVNDFQKGDIAEGYSVSREKKESFPLTVTSAQKNPTAFYLCASSIDPFNEQFFGPGTRLTVL.

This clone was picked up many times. The CDR3, as DNA: TGTGCCAGCAGTGACTCCAGCGGAGCTTACAATGAGCAGTTCTTC. Translation gives CASSDSSGAYNEQFF. The chain employs TRBV6-4 and TRBJ2-1; a weak D match, TRBD2 (5 bases). With 0 bases removed from V and 4 bases from J, the gap between germline ends came to 10 bases. Germline assignment: CDR1 MRHNA and CDR2 SNTAGT. This CDR3 has 15 residues.

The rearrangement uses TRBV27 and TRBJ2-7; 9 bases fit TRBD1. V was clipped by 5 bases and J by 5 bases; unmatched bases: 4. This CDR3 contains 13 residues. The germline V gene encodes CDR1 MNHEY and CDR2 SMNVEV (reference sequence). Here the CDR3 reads CASSPGQGNEQYF. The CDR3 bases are TGTGCCAGCAGTCCGGGACAGGGTAACGAGCAGTACTTC.

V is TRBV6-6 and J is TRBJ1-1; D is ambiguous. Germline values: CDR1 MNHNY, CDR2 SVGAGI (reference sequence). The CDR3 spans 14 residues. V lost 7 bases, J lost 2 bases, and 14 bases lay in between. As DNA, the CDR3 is TGTGCCAGCACGGAATTATCACCAAACACTGAAGCTTTCTTT. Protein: CASTELSPNTEAFF.

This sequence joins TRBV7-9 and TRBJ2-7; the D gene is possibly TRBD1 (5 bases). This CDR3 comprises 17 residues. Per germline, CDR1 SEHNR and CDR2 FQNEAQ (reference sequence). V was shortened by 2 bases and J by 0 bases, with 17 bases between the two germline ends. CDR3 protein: CASSLLSQGHPSYEQYF. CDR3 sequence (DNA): TGTGCCAGCAGCTTACTCTCTCAAGGACACCCCTCCTACGAGCAGTACTTC.

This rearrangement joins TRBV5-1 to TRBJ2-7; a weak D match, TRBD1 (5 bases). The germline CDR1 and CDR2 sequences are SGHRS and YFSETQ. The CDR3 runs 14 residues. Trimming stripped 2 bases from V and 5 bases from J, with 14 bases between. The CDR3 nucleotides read TGCGCCAGCAGCTTATTACAGGTTACCGACGAGCAGTACTTC. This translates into CASSLLQVTDEQYF.

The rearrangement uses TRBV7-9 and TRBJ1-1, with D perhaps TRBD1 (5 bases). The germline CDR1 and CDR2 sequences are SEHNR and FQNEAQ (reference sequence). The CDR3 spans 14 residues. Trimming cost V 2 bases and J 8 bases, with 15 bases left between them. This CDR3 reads CASSLSPRGPEAFF. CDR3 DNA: TGTGCCAGCAGCTTAAGTCCCCGGGGCCCCGAAGCTTTCTTT.

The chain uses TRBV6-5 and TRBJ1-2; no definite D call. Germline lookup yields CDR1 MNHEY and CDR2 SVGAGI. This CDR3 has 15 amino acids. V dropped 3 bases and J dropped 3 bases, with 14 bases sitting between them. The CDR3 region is CASSYSQTHYYGYTF. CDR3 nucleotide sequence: TGTGCCAGCAGTTATTCCCAAACACACTACTATGGCTACACCTTC.

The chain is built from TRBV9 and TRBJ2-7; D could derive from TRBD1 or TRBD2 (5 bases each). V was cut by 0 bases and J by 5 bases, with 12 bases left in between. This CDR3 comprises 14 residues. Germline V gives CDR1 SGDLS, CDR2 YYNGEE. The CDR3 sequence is CASSVERGWDEQYF. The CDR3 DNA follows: TGTGCCAGCAGCGTAGAGAGGGGCTGGGACGAGCAGTACTTC.

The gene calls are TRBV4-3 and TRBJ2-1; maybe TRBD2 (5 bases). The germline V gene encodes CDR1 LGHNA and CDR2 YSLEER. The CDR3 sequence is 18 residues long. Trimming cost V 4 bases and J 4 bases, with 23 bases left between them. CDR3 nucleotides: TGCGCCAGCAGCCCAAGAGCCGCCTGGACTGAGGCTTACAATGAGCAGTTCTTC. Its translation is CASSPRAAWTEAYNEQFF.

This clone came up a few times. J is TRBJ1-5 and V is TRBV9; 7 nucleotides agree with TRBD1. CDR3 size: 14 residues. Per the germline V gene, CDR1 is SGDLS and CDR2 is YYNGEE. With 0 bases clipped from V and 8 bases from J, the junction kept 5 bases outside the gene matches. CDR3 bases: TGTGCCAGCAGCGTAGTTGGAGGGACAGAGCCCCAGCATTTT. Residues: CASSVVGGTEPQHF.

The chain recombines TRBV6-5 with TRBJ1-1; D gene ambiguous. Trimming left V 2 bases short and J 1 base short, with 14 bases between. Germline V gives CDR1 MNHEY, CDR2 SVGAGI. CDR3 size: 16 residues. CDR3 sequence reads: CASSYNPQGGNTEAFF. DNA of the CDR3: TGTGCCAGCAGTTACAACCCCCAAGGAGGGAACACTGAAGCTTTCTTT.

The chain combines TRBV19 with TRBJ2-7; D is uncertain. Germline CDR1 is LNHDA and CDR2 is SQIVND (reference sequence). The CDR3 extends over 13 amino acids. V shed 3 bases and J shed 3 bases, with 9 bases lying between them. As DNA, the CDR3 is TGTGCCAGTAGTATCGCAGCAGGCTACGAGCAGTACTTC. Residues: CASSIAAGYEQYF.

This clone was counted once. The CDR3 loop is CASSQSQGAEQFF. CDR3 DNA sequence: TGCGCCAGCAGCCAATCACAGGGGGCTGAGCAGTTCTTC. The chain uses TRBV4-1 and TRBJ2-1; 9 nucleotides align to TRBD1. Germline CDR1 MGHRA, CDR2 YSYEKL. Germline trimming cut 2 bases from V and 9 bases from J; bases unmatched to any gene: 2. CDR3 length: 13 amino acids.

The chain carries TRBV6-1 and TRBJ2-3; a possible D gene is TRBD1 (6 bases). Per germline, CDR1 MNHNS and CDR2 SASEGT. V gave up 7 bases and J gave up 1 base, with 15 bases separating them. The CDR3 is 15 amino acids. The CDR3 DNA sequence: TGTGCCAGCACGGGTGGGACATTTGGCACAGATACGCAGTATTTT. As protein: CASTGGTFGTDTQYF.

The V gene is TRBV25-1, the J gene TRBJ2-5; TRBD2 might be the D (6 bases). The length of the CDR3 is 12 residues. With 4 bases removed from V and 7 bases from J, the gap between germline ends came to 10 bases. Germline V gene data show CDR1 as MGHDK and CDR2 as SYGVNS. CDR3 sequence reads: CASSGLEGTQYF. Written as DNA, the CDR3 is TGTGCCAGCAGTGGACTAGAGGGGACCCAGTACTTC. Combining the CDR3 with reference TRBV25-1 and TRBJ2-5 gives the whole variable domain EADIYQTPRYLVIGTGKKITLECSQTMGHDKMYWYQQDPGMELHLIHYSYGVNSTEKGDLSSESTVSRIRTEHFPLTLESARPSHTSQYLCASSGLEGTQYFGPGTRLLVL.

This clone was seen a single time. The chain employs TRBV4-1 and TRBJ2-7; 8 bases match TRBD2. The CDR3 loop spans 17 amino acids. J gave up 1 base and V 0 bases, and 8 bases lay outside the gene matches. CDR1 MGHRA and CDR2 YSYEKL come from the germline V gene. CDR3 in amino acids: CASSQDGVGTSSYEQYF. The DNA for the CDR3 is TGCGCCAGCAGCCAAGATGGGGTGGGGACTAGTTCCTACGAGCAGTACTTC.

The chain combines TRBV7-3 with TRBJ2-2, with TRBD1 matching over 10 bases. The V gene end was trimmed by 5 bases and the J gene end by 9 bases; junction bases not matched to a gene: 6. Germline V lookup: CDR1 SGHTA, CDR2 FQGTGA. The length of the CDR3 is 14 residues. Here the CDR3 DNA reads TGTGCCAGCAGCGGGACAGGGGACCCCAGGGAGCTGTTTTTT. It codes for CASSGTGDPRELFF.

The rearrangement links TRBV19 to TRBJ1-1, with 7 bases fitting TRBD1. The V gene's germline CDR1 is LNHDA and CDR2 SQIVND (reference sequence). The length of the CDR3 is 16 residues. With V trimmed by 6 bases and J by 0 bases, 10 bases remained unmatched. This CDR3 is CASSSIVTGMNTEAFF. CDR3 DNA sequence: TGTGCCAGTAGCTCTATCGTGACAGGGATGAACACTGAAGCTTTCTTT.

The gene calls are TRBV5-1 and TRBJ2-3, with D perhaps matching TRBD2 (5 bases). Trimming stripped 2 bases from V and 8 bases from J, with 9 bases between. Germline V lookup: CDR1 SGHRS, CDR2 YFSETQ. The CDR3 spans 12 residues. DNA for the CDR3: TGCGCCAGCAGCTTACTAGGTGGTACGCAGTATTTT. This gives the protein CASSLLGGTQYF.

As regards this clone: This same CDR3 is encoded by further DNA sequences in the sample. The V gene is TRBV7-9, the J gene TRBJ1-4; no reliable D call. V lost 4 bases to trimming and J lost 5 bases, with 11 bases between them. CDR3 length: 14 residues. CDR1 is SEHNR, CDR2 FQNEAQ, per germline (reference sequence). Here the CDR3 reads CASSSPGGNEKLFF. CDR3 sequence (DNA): TGTGCCAGCAGCTCCCCGGGAGGGAATGAAAAACTGTTTTTT.

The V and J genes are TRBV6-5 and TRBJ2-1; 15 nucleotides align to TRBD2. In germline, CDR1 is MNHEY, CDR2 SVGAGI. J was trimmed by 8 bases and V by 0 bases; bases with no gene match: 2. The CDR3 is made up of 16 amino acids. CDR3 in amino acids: CASSYSGTSGGYEQFF. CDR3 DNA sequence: TGTGCCAGCAGTTACTCAGGGACTAGCGGGGGGTATGAGCAGTTCTTC.

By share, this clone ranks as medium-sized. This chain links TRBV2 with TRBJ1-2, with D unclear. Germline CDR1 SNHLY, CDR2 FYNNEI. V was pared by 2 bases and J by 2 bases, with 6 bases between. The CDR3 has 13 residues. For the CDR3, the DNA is TGTGCCAGCAGTGAATCGCAAAACTATGGCTACACCTTC. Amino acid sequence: CASSESQNYGYTF.